The sequence of this TCR beta chain was determined in a study of T cell responses to AZD1222 COVID-19 vaccine. Trimming removed 6 bases at V and 5 bases at J, with 7 bases between. In germline, CDR1 is MNHEY, CDR2 SVGAGI. The CDR3 loop spans 11 amino acids. Points from the study as a whole: Vaccine-related CD4 TCRs covered spike, predominating at 160-218 and 743-854.

This clone was seen just once. Its antigen is currently unknown. Using immunoSEQ multiplex PCR, the repertoire was profiled, and TCRdb retains in-frame clones only, with some absent. The sample comprises under 250,000 clones, around 93% of which are singletons, and 1% rests with the top ten. The sample was peripheral blood, taken on day 0 of MenACWY control vaccination. The genes are TRBV6-5 and TRBJ2-5; D is uncertain. The TCR comes from an adult in good health. CDR3 sequence reads: CASRVWETQYF. CDR3 in DNA: TGTGCCAGCAGGGTCTGGGAGACCCAGTACTTC.